The T cell receptor beta chain described here comes from a study of cytomegalovirus exposure and HLA in healthy donors. Per germline, CDR1 SGDLS and CDR2 YYNGEE. The CDR3 is made up of 15 amino acids. V lost 2 bases, J lost 3 bases, and 3 bases stayed unmatched. Primers: 60 Vbeta forward and 13 Jbeta reverse. Repertoires were generated with immunoSEQ multiplex PCR, while TCRdb's copy carries only in-frame clones and drops some. The clone table shows some 120,000 clones, with the ten largest holding around 6.5%. This sequence joins TRBV9 and TRBJ2-3; 10 nucleotides match TRBD2. Sequencing used PBMCs. This receptor was taken from a man aged 35 to 55 in good health and CMV-seropositive. The chain's CDR3 is CASSVPSGRTDTQYF. The CDR3 DNA follows: TGTGCCAGCAGCGTTCCTAGCGGGAGAACAGATACGCAGTATTTT.